The 11 T cell receptor beta chains reported below all come from one sample, sequenced in a study of blood T cell repertoires in COVID-19. Assay: immunoSEQ multiplex PCR; the TCRdb copy retains only in-frame clones and omits some. The repertoire has about 51,000 clones, about 86% of them found once; the top ten carry about 4.6%. Input material: peripheral blood. Receptor source: a man older than 75 with active COVID-19.

The V call is TRBV5-6, the J call TRBJ1-1; 10 positions match TRBD1. The CDR3 sequence is 15 residues long. Germline values: CDR1 SGHDT, CDR2 YYEEEE. The trim removed 4 bases at V and 5 bases at J, leaving 8 bases unmatched. CDR3 DNA: TGTGCCAGCAGCCTTGGACAGGGGGTGAGGACTGAAGCTTTCTTT. This gives the protein CASSLGQGVRTEAFF.

The chain carries TRBV2 and TRBJ2-1; no clear D gene. Between the trimmed V and J ends, which lost 6 bases and 6 bases, there was a span of 12 bases. The CDR3 sequence is 13 residues long. Germline values: CDR1 SNHLY, CDR2 FYNNEI. The CDR3, as DNA: TGTGCCAGCAGGGGCGACCCCCTCAATGAGCAGTTCTTC. Its translation: CASRGDPLNEQFF.

V usage is TRBV20-1 and J usage is TRBJ2-7; 14 nucleotides align to TRBD2. CDR3 length: 14 amino acids. Germline CDR1 is DFQATT and CDR2 is SNEGSKA (reference sequence). J lost 7 bases, V lost 3 bases, and 5 bases had no gene match. The CDR3 protein is CSASGTSGSQEQYF. DNA for the CDR3: TGCAGTGCTAGTGGGACTAGCGGGAGTCAAGAGCAGTACTTC.

This sequence joins TRBV9 and TRBJ2-7; TRBD1 aligns across 7 bases. CDR1 is SGDLS and CDR2 is YYNGEE in the germline V gene. This CDR3 has 15 amino acids. Unmatched junction bases numbered 5, after V lost 0 bases and J lost 2 bases. DNA for the CDR3: TGTGCCAGCAGCGTAGATCCAGGGGGAACCTACGAGCAGTACTTC. This gives the protein CASSVDPGGTYEQYF.

The chain is built from TRBV7-2 and TRBJ2-7, with no clear D. V was cut by 5 bases and J by 3 bases, with 11 bases left in between. Looked up from germline, CDR1 is SGHTA and CDR2 is FQGNSA. This CDR3 spans 13 amino acids. CDR3 residues: CASSPRVLYEQYF. DNA of the CDR3: TGTGCCAGCAGCCCAAGAGTACTCTACGAGCAGTACTTC.

The CDR3 spells CASSGNRGLSSYEQYF. DNA of the CDR3: TGTGCCAGCAGTGGGAACAGGGGGCTCAGCTCCTACGAGCAGTACTTC. The chain uses TRBV27 and TRBJ2-7; 9 bases fit TRBD1. CDR3 length equals 16 residues. Trimming cost V 5 bases and J 0 bases; bases outside gene matches: 8. Germline CDR1 MNHEY, CDR2 SMNVEV (reference sequence).

J is TRBJ2-3 and V is TRBV5-4; unclear D gene. This CDR3 is 15 amino acids long. Trimming took off 0 bases at V and 3 bases at J, with 11 bases between the two ends. Looked up from germline, CDR1 is SGHNT and CDR2 is YYREEE (reference sequence). In DNA form, the CDR3 reads TGTGCCAGCAGCTTGGAATCGGTAACGACAGATACGCAGTATTTT. It specifies CASSLESVTTDTQYF. The full variable domain, in which reference TRBV5-4 and TRBJ2-3 provide the parts outside the CDR3, is ETGVTQSPTHLIKTRGQQVTLRCSSQSGHNTVSWYQQALGQGPQFIFQYYREEENGRGNFPPRFSGLQFPNYSSELNVNALELDDSALYLCASSLESVTTDTQYFGPGTRLTVL.

The chain couples TRBV11-2 to TRBJ2-5; TRBD1 matches 10 bases. The V segment lost 1 base and the J segment 4 bases; nucleotides outside the gene matches: 9. Germline V CDR1 and CDR2: SGHAT, FQNNGV. This CDR3 spans 17 amino acids. The CDR3 DNA follows: TGTGCCAGCAGCTTAGTCCTCCGGGACAGGGGTCGAGAGACCCAGTACTTC. Its protein is CASSLVLRDRGRETQYF.

V and J are TRBV28 and TRBJ1-1, with D possibly TRBD1 on 6 matching bases. Germline-derived CDR1 and CDR2 are MDHEN and SYDVKM. Trimming shortened V by 2 bases and J by 0 bases, and 13 bases separated the two germline ends. The CDR3 totals 16 residues. The CDR3 DNA follows: TGTGCCAGCAGTTTACCCAGGGGAGGGATGAACACTGAAGCTTTCTTT. This translates into CASSLPRGGMNTEAFF.

The chain combines TRBV7-2 with TRBJ1-5; 7 nucleotides agree with TRBD1. The V gene end was trimmed by 5 bases and the J gene end by 4 bases; junction bases not matched to a gene: 8. Germline lookup yields CDR1 SGHTA and CDR2 FQGNSA. This CDR3 comprises 15 residues. The CDR3 nucleotides read TGTGCCAGCAGCGTCACAGGGGTCGGAAATCAGCCCCAGCATTTT. As protein: CASSVTGVGNQPQHF.

This clone appeared a single time. This chain joins TRBV18 and TRBJ2-3; 9 bases map to TRBD2. The junction had 10 bases not matched to a gene; V was cut back by 6 bases and J by 3 bases. The CDR3 runs to 16 residues. Germline V gives CDR1 KGHSH, CDR2 LQKENI. CDR3 residues: CASSLAGAVGTDTQYF. The CDR3 coding sequence is TGTGCCAGCTCCTTAGCGGGAGCGGTGGGGACAGATACGCAGTATTTT.